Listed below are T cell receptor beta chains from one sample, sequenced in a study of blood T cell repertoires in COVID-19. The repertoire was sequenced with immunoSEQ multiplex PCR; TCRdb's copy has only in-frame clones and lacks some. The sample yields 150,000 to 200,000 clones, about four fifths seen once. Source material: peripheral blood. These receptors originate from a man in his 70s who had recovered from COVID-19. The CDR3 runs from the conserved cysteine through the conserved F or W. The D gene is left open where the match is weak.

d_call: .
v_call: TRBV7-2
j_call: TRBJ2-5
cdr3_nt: TGTGCCAGCAACTATGGACAGCAAGAGACCCAGTACTTC
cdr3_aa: CASNYGQQETQYF

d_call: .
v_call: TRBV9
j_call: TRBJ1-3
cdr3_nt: TGTGCCAGCAGCGACCAGGGCCGTGGAAACACCATATATTTT
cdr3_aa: CASSDQGRGNTIYF

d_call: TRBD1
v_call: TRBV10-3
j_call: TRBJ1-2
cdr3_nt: TGTGCCATCAGTGTTCGACAGGGATTCGATGGCTACACCTTC
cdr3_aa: CAISVRQGFDGYTF

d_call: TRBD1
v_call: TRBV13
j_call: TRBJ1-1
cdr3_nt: TGTGCCAGCAGCTTTAACAGGGGGAATATTGAAGCTTTCTTT
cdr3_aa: CASSFNRGNIEAFF

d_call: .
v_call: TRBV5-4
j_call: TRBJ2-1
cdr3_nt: TGTGCCAGCAGCTGGGGACTTTACAATGAGCAGTTCTTC
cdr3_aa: CASSWGLYNEQFF

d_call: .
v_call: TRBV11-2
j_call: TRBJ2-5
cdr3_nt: TGTGCCAGCAGCTTAGGTGGCCTGGGCTCGGGGGAGACCCAGTACTTC
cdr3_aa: CASSLGGLGSGETQYF

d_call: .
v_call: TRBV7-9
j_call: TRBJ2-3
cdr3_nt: TGTGCCAGCAGCTTAGATGCGGCAGATACGCAGTATTTT
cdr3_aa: CASSLDAADTQYF

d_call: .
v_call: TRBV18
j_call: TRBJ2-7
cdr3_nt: TGTGCCAGCTCACCAGGTTTGAGGGAATACGAGCAGTACTTC
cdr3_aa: CASSPGLREYEQYF

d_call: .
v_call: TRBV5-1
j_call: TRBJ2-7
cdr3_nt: TGCGCCAGCAGCTTGGGGCAGGGCCCATCCTACGAGCAGTACTTC
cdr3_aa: CASSLGQGPSYEQYF

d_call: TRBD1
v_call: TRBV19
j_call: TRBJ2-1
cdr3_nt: TGTGCCAGTAGTATGGGTACAGGGGGTTATTCCTACAATGAGCAGTTCTTC
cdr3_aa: CASSMGTGGYSYNEQFF

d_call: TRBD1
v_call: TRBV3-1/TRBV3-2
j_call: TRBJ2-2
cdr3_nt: TGTGCCAGCAGCCAAGTTCGGACAGGGGGTACCGGGGAGCTGTTTTTT
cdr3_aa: CASSQVRTGGTGELFF

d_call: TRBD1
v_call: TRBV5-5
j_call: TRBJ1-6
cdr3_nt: TGTGCCAGCAGCTTGGGGGACAGGGCGTTCGGTTCACCCCTCCACTTT
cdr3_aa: CASSLGDRAFGSPLHF

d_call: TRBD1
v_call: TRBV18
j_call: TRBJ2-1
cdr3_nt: TGTGCCAGCTCACCACCGAGGACAGGGGGGAATGAGCAGTTCTTC
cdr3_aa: CASSPPRTGGNEQFF

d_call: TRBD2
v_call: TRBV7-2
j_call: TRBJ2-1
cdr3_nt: TGTGCCAGCAGCTTAAGCTGGTTAGCGGGGGGGAATGAGCAGTTCTTC
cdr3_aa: CASSLSWLAGGNEQFF

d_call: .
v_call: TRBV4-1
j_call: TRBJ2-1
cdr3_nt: TGCGCCAGCAGCCCACTAGGGGGAGGGGACAATGAGCAGTTCTTC
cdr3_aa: CASSPLGGGDNEQFF

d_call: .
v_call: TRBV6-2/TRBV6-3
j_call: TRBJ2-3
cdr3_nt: TGTGCCAGCAGTTATGGGACTCGTACTAATACGCAGTATTTT
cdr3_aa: CASSYGTRTNTQYF

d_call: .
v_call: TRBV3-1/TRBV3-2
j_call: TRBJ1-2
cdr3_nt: TGTGCCAGCAGCCAAGGGTTCGGCAGGGAATCTGGCTACACCTTC
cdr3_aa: CASSQGFGRESGYTF

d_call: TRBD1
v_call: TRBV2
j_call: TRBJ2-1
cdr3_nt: TGTGCCAGCAGTGCGTCAGGGGGTAGCGATGAGCAGTTCTTC
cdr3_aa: CASSASGGSDEQFF